This entry lists 24 T cell receptor beta chains sequenced from one sample in a study of blood T cells in healthy people across ages. Primed by a sample-barcoded 5' primer and a J-beta primer mix, a second PCR proceeded for about 7 to 12 cycles. TCRdb reprocessed the 5' RACE reads via MiXCR and lists one record per CDR3 protein. The data hold approximately 680,000 distinct CDR3 sequences, with about 30% observed a single time. Sequencing input: blood. The receptors were gathered from an elderly woman in good health.

This clonotype came up many times. The V call is TRBV5-1, the J call TRBJ2-5; 7 bases map to TRBD2. CDR3 length: 15 amino acids. Germline V gene data show CDR1 as SGHRS and CDR2 as YFSETQ. V lost 4 bases to trimming and J lost 0 bases; unmatched junction nucleotides: 6. CDR3 in amino acids: CASSERGLYQETQYF. The CDR3 nucleotides are TGCGCCAGCAGCGAGCGGGGTTTGTACCAAGAGACCCAGTACTTC.

The chain has TRBV3-1 and TRBJ1-2, with 7 bases matching TRBD1. Germline lookup yields CDR1 LGHDT and CDR2 YNNKEL (reference sequence). The CDR3 length is 16 residues. The junction had 11 bases not matched to a gene; V was cut back by 2 bases and J by 5 bases. CDR3 in DNA: TGTGCCAGCAGCCAACGGGACAGACCCAAGAGTTATGGCTACACCTTC. Amino acids: CASSQRDRPKSYGYTF.

In its sample, this clonotype was seen many times. The chain combines TRBV5-1 with TRBJ2-5; TRBD1 might be the D (5 bases). V lost 4 bases and J 1 base, leaving 14 bases between the germline ends. This CDR3 comprises 15 residues. Germline assignment: CDR1 SGHRS and CDR2 YFSETQ. CDR3 bases: TGCGCCAGCAGCGTGGGGCAGGGCTCCCAAGAGACCCAGTACTTC. Translation: CASSVGQGSQETQYF.

This chain links TRBV4-3 with TRBJ1-4; D is possibly TRBD1 (5 bases). The CDR3 has 16 residues. CDR1 is LGHNA, CDR2 YSLEER, per germline. Deletions cut 2 bases from V and 7 bases from J, with 17 bases between. The CDR3 DNA is TGCGCCAGCAGCCAAAACCCCCATCCGCAGGGTGAAAAACTGTTTTTT. Protein: CASSQNPHPQGEKLFF.

Ten or more counts support this clonotype. The chain joins TRBV7-2 to TRBJ1-4, with 10 bases matching TRBD1. Germline loops: CDR1 SGHTA, CDR2 FQGNSA. The CDR3 totals 16 residues. Losses at the gene ends were 2 bases for V and 4 bases for J; bases not matched to a gene: 4. The CDR3 reads CASSLRTGGFNEKLFF. The CDR3, as DNA: TGTGCCAGCAGCTTAAGGACAGGGGGATTTAATGAAAAACTGTTTTTT.

This clonotype was observed many times. The V gene is TRBV20-1, the J gene TRBJ1-5; 7 positions match TRBD1. CDR3 length: 14 amino acids. Trimming removed 2 bases from V and 7 bases from J; junction bases left unmatched: 8. The germline gives CDR1 DFQATT, CDR2 SNEGSKA (reference sequence). CDR3 coding DNA: TGCAGTGCTAGACCTCACAGGGGTAACCAGCCCCAGCATTTT. Residues: CSARPHRGNQPQHF.

This clonotype turned up a few times. The chain recombines TRBV5-1 with TRBJ1-1; D unresolved. V shed 0 bases and J shed 4 bases, with 13 bases lying between them. CDR3 size: 15 residues. Per the germline V gene, CDR1 is SGHRS and CDR2 is YFSETQ. For the CDR3, the DNA is TGCGCCAGCAGCTTGGGTCTTCGTCTAGGCACTGAAGCTTTCTTT. Encoded protein: CASSLGLRLGTEAFF.

The chain joins TRBV6-6 to TRBJ1-2; 7 positions agree with TRBD1. The CDR3 is 16 amino acids. Germline CDR1 reads MNHNY; CDR2 reads SVGAGI (reference sequence). V was clipped by 6 bases and J by 4 bases; unmatched bases: 14. The CDR3 reads CASRSSQTGIIYGYTF. In nucleotides, the CDR3 is TGTGCCAGCAGGTCCTCCCAGACAGGGATTATCTATGGCTACACCTTC.

This clonotype was found many times. The chain carries TRBV27 and TRBJ1-2; D is ambiguous. The CDR3 has 14 amino acids. Between the trimmed V and J ends, which lost 3 bases and 5 bases, there was a span of 13 bases. Germline-derived CDR1 and CDR2 are MNHEY and SMNVEV (reference sequence). The CDR3 bases are TGTGCCAGCAGTTTGCAGGCCCTTGGGTATGGCTACACCTTC. Its protein is CASSLQALGYGYTF.

This clonotype appeared many times. The rearrangement uses TRBV9 and TRBJ2-3; D may match TRBD1 or TRBD2 (6 bases each). Deletions cut 0 bases from V and 6 bases from J, with 14 bases between. There are 15 residues in the CDR3. Germline V gene lookup returns CDR1 SGDLS and CDR2 YYNGEE. CDR3 residues: CASSVDTRGADTQYF. For the CDR3, the DNA is TGTGCCAGCAGCGTAGATACTAGGGGGGCGGATACGCAGTATTTT.

The V and J genes are TRBV5-1 and TRBJ1-1; TRBD1 agrees at 12 bases. Germline V CDR1 and CDR2: SGHRS, YFSETQ. Unmatched junction bases numbered 8, after V lost 3 bases and J lost 5 bases. CDR3 length equals 16 residues. In nucleotides, the CDR3 is TGCGCCAGCAGCTCGGGACAGGGGGCATTGCGTACTGAAGCTTTCTTT. As protein: CASSSGQGALRTEAFF.

In its sample, this clonotype was seen once. The chain carries TRBV5-1 and TRBJ2-3, with 10 positions matching TRBD2. CDR3 length equals 16 residues. V shed 6 bases, J shed 1 base, and the junction held 8 bases outside the gene matches. The germline gives CDR1 SGHRS, CDR2 YFSETQ. Here the CDR3 DNA reads TGCGCCAGCATACTCTCCACTAGCGGGGGCACAGATACGCAGTATTTT. Translation gives CASILSTSGGTDTQYF.

This clonotype was counted between two and nine times. One base away lies a much larger clone, so this may be a sequencing read error. This chain uses TRBV29-1 with TRBJ2-1; D is perhaps TRBD2 (7 bases). Looked up from germline, CDR1 is SQVTM and CDR2 is ANQGSEA. Deletions cut 5 bases from V and 13 bases from J, with 21 bases between. The CDR3 has 13 residues. The CDR3 sequence is CSVFSGGTQTQFF. CDR3 in DNA: TGCAGCGTTTTTTCGGGGGGCACGCAGACCCAGTTCTTC.

This clonotype has more than one count but fewer than ten. V gene TRBV5-1 combines with J gene TRBJ1-1, with 10 bases fitting TRBD1. V gave up 3 bases and J gave up 5 bases; unmatched junction bases: 4. Germline-derived CDR1 and CDR2 are SGHRS and YFSETQ. This CDR3 is 14 amino acids long. The CDR3 DNA is TGCGCCAGCAGCTCACCGGGACAGGGGACTGAAGCTTTCTTT. Protein: CASSSPGQGTEAFF.

The rearrangement links TRBV28 to TRBJ2-1; D might be TRBD2 (6 bases). The V and J ends lost 11 bases and 10 bases respectively, with 12 bases between them. CDR3 size: 10 residues. CDR1 MDHEN and CDR2 SYDVKM come from the germline V gene. The CDR3 here is CAGGRGEQFF. The CDR3 DNA follows: TGTGCCGGGGGGAGAGGAGAGCAGTTCTTC.

There are many counts of this clonotype. The gene calls are TRBV6-5 and TRBJ1-5, with D possibly matching TRBD1 (5 bases). This CDR3 has 13 residues. Trimming left V 0 bases short and J 6 bases short, with 6 bases between. In germline, CDR1 is MNHEY, CDR2 SVGAGI. For the CDR3, the DNA is TGTGCCAGCAGTTACTCGAGGGGTCAGCCCCAGCATTTT. This translates into CASSYSRGQPQHF.

This sequence joins TRBV5-1 and TRBJ2-5; 7 bases agree with TRBD2. CDR3 length: 12 residues. Looked up from germline, CDR1 is SGHRS and CDR2 is YFSETQ. After removal of 4 bases from V and 11 bases from J, the junction contained 8 bases not matched to a gene. The CDR3 protein is CASSREGWEQYF. The DNA of the CDR3 is TGCGCCAGCAGCAGGGAGGGCTGGGAGCAGTACTTC.

There are a few counts of this clonotype. It may be a read error: a sequence one base away is much more abundant. The genes are TRBV7-9 and TRBJ2-1; 9 nucleotides match TRBD1. Per germline, CDR1 SEHNR and CDR2 FQNEAQ (reference sequence). The V gene end was trimmed by 4 bases and the J gene end by 13 bases; junction bases not matched to a gene: 11. The CDR3 runs 14 residues. CDR3 nucleotide sequence: TGTGCCAGCAGCTACCTAACAGGGGGCGAGACCCAGTTCTTC. This gives the protein CASSYLTGGETQFF.

This clonotype occurred many times. V usage is TRBV11-2 and J usage is TRBJ1-2, with D tentatively TRBD1 (6 bases). From germline, CDR1 is SGHAT and CDR2 FQNNGV. V lost 1 base and J lost 1, with 16 bases in between. The CDR3 covers 17 residues. In DNA, the CDR3 is TGTGCCAGCAGCTTAGGGCCGGGACACTTAATTAACTATGGCTACACCTTC. Encoded protein: CASSLGPGHLINYGYTF.

This clonotype was counted many times. This rearrangement joins TRBV7-2 to TRBJ1-5; 9 positions agree with TRBD1. Per germline, CDR1 SGHTA and CDR2 FQGNSA. After removal of 1 base from V and 8 bases from J, the junction contained 6 bases not matched to a gene. There are 15 residues in the CDR3. DNA of the CDR3: TGTGCCAGCAGCTTAGAGGACAGGGGAAGGGAGCCCCAGCATTTT. Its translation is CASSLEDRGREPQHF. The full variable domain, completed using reference TRBV7-2 and TRBJ1-5, is GAGVSQSPSNKVTEKGKDVELRCDPISGHTALYWYRQSLGQGLEFLIYFQGNSAPDKSGLPSDRFSAERTGGSVSTLTIQRTQQEDSAVYLCASSLEDRGREPQHFGDGTRLSIL.

A remark on this clonotype: The CDR3 carries no conserved terminal phenylalanine or tryptophan, so it likely arises from a read error. J is TRBJ1-6 and V is TRBV27, with a possible D match to TRBD1 (5 bases). The CDR3 covers 15 residues. Germline loops: CDR1 MNHEY, CDR2 SMNVEV (reference sequence). V lost 7 bases, J lost 3 bases, and 13 bases lay in between. CDR3 in amino acids: CASTTGSFYNSPLHL. For the CDR3, the DNA is TGTGCCAGCACAACAGGATCCTTCTATAATTCACCCCTCCACTTG.

This rearrangement joins TRBV18 to TRBJ1-2; tentatively, D is TRBD1 (5 bases). Trimming cost V 2 bases and J 2 bases, with 12 bases left between them. The CDR3 consists of 15 residues. Germline assignment: CDR1 KGHSH and CDR2 LQKENI. CDR3 bases: TGTGCCAGCTCACCAATTGCGACAGCAAACTATGGCTACACCTTC. As protein: CASSPIATANYGYTF.

This clonotype was recorded a few times. A read error is possible here, since a much larger clone lies one base away. The chain joins TRBV20-1 to TRBJ2-7, with TRBD2 matching over 11 bases. The CDR3 is 14 amino acids. V shed 4 bases, J shed 10 bases, and the junction held 12 bases outside the gene matches. The germline V gene encodes CDR1 DFQATT and CDR2 SNEGSKA (reference sequence). CDR3: CSANRLAGQEAQYF. The CDR3, as DNA: TGCAGTGCTAACCGACTAGCGGGACAAGAGGCCCAGTACTTC.

This chain links TRBV12-3 or TRBV12-4 with TRBJ2-3; TRBD2 matches 13 bases. Losses at the gene ends were 5 bases for V and 4 bases for J; bases not matched to a gene: 6. The CDR3 has 16 amino acids. The CDR3: CASSKLAGGPADTQYF. The CDR3, as DNA: TGTGCCAGCAGTAAACTAGCGGGGGGGCCAGCAGATACGCAGTATTTT.